This is a list of T cell receptor beta chains from one sample in a study of blood T cell repertoires in COVID-19. Profiled with immunoSEQ multiplex PCR; TCRdb holds only in-frame clones, not every one. The table shows roughly 190,000 clones, with about nine tenths occurring only once. Sequenced material: PBMCs or T cells enriched from blood (not recorded which). These receptors originate from a woman aged 30 to 39 who had recovered from COVID-19. CDR3s leave out the opening cysteine and the closing phenylalanine or tryptophan. Rows give clone size only sometimes, using once, few, many, or a class for an expanded clone.

TRBV9 | - | ASSRVERAPNYNEQF
TRBV24-1 | - | ATSDLAGGKYNEQF
TRBV4-1 | - | ASSQEAGVLRYGYT
TRBV12-3/TRBV12-4 | - | ASREAGGPLH
TRBV11-2 | - | ASSSGGEAKNIQY
TRBV19 | - | ASSHRREDEKLF
TRBV15 | - | ATSRGGTSGPDTGELF
TRBV27 | - | ASSRLGTGDNEQF
TRBV6-5 | once | ASSSGHNEQF
TRBV6-5 | once | ASSQDSYGYT
TRBV7-9 | few | ASSTGFSSPLH
TRBV12-3/TRBV12-4 | - | ASSFGQGVGYT
TRBV25-1 | - | ASSRIGVTGELF
TRBV19 | - | ASSIVQGLTYEQY
TRBV5-1 | - | ASSPWDKGSYEQY
TRBV29-1 | - | SVLGPRMNTEAF